These 29 T cell receptor beta chains were sequenced from one sample in a study of vaccination and CD4 T cells after COVID-19. The treatment was: roughly 11-day PBMC culture with coronavirus spike peptide pools or control peptides (ViraFEST assay). At the Johns Hopkins FTIC core, DNA taken from cultured CD4+ T cells was sequenced by way of the Oncomine TCR Beta short-read assay. TCRdb passed the PCR reads through MiXCR, listing each CDR3 protein once. This sample carries 15,000 to 17,000 distinct CDR3 sequences, around 73% of them seen once, and the ten largest clones take 9.5% to 12%. These receptors lack a known antigen. The sample comprised CD4+ T cells from blood, cultured in vitro. Every receptor here comes from a human donor who had recovered from COVID-19.

The chain recombines TRBV15 with TRBJ1-6; the match to TRBD1 covers 10 bases. Germline loops: CDR1 LNHNV, CDR2 YYDKDF (reference sequence). V lost 1 base and J lost 9; bases outside the gene matches: 6. The CDR3 runs 16 residues. This chain's CDR3 is CATSRAGQGSSSPLHF. As DNA, the CDR3 is TGTGCCACCAGCAGAGCGGGACAGGGGAGTAGTTCACCCCTCCACTTT.

The rearrangement uses TRBV6-5 and TRBJ1-2; the D gene is possibly TRBD1 (6 bases). Germline CDR1 and CDR2: MNHEY and SVGAGI. The CDR3 is 18 residues long. V was clipped by 0 bases and J by 2 bases, with 19 bases between them. CDR3 sequence: CASSYSGQPRTTNYGYTF. In DNA form, the CDR3 reads TGTGCCAGCAGTTACTCCGGACAGCCCCGAACAACCAACTATGGCTACACCTTC.

The gene calls are TRBV20-1 and TRBJ2-5; tentative D call: TRBD2 (6 bases). Trimming shortened V by 1 base and J by 4 bases, and 13 bases separated the two germline ends. CDR1 and CDR2 (germline): DFQATT, SNEGSKA (reference sequence). CDR3 length equals 14 residues. CDR3 loop: CSARASGGGETQYF. In DNA form, the CDR3 reads TGCAGTGCTAGAGCTTCCGGGGGTGGAGAGACCCAGTACTTC.

In DNA, the CDR3 is TGTGCCACCAGTGATTCCGGGAGGGGGGCTGAAGCTTTCTTT. Amino acid sequence: CATSDSGRGAEAFF. The gene calls are TRBV24-1 and TRBJ1-1, with a tentative D call TRBD1 (6 bases). There are 14 residues in the CDR3. CDR1 is KGHDR, CDR2 SFDVKD, per germline. Trimming removed 2 bases at V and 6 bases at J, with 12 bases between.

This clonotype was counted between two and nine times. This chain connects TRBV6-1 to TRBJ1-1; no firm D call. Trimming took off 7 bases at V and 3 bases at J, with 6 bases between the two ends. CDR3 length: 11 amino acids. CDR1 MNHNS and CDR2 SASEGT come from the germline V gene. CDR3: CASIQYTEAFF. The CDR3 nucleotides read TGTGCCAGCATCCAGTACACTGAAGCTTTCTTT.

The gene calls are TRBV20-1 and TRBJ1-5, with 8 nucleotides matching TRBD1. This CDR3 spans 16 amino acids. Trimming cost V 6 bases and J 7 bases; bases outside gene matches: 17. Germline-derived CDR1 and CDR2 are DFQATT and SNEGSKA (reference sequence). The CDR3 DNA sequence: TGCAGTGCCACAAGACCCAGGGGGCGCCTGGGGCAGCCCCAGCATTTT. Its translation: CSATRPRGRLGQPQHF.

J is TRBJ2-2 and V is TRBV20-1, with 7 bases fitting TRBD2. The CDR3 extends over 15 amino acids. J lost 1 base, V lost 0 bases, and 2 bases had no gene match. CDR1 is DFQATT and CDR2 is SNEGSKA in the germline V gene (reference sequence). The CDR3: CSARDLAVNTGELFF. The CDR3 nucleotides read TGCAGTGCTAGAGATCTAGCGGTGAACACCGGGGAGCTGTTTTTT.

The chain employs TRBV20-1 and TRBJ2-3, with D possibly TRBD1 on 6 matching bases. Germline V lookup: CDR1 DFQATT, CDR2 SNEGSKA (reference sequence). This CDR3 contains 16 residues. V lost 6 bases to trimming and J lost 0 bases, with 19 bases between them. The CDR3 DNA sequence: TGCAGTGCGTTCCAGCCTTTAGGGGGAAGCACAGATACGCAGTATTTT. It translates to CSAFQPLGGSTDTQYF.

The chain is built from TRBV6-1 and TRBJ2-2, with D perhaps matching TRBD1 (6 bases). Looked up from germline, CDR1 is MNHNS and CDR2 is SASEGT. V lost 7 bases, J lost 5 bases, and 14 bases lay in between. The length of the CDR3 is 14 residues. The CDR3: CASIGQGRTGELFF. The CDR3, as DNA: TGTGCCAGCATCGGGCAGGGGAGAACCGGGGAGCTGTTTTTT.

This chain connects TRBV7-9 to TRBJ1-5; D gene ambiguous. With 5 bases removed from V and 4 bases from J, the gap between germline ends came to 6 bases. Looked up from germline, CDR1 is SEHNR and CDR2 is FQNEAQ (reference sequence). The CDR3 sequence is 12 residues long. CDR3 in DNA: TGTGCCAGCAGCCCAGGAAATCAGCCCCAGCATTTT. Residues: CASSPGNQPQHF. The variable domain in full, with the rest retrieved from reference TRBV7-9 and TRBJ1-5, is DTGVSQNPRHKITKRGQNVTFRCDPISEHNRLYWYRQTLGQGPEFLTYFQNEAQLEKSRLLSDRFSAERPKGSFSTLEIQRTEQGDSAMYLCASSPGNQPQHFGDGTRLSIL.

This sequence joins TRBV11-2 and TRBJ2-3, with a tentative D call TRBD1 (5 bases). V was trimmed by 5 bases and J by 0 bases, leaving 18 bases between them. Germline loops: CDR1 SGHAT, CDR2 FQNNGV. The CDR3 covers 17 residues. CDR3 region: CASSLLTVLISTDTQYF. The DNA of the CDR3 is TGTGCCAGCAGCCTATTGACAGTTCTGATTAGCACAGATACGCAGTATTTT.

This clonotype was picked up a small number of times. The genes are TRBV30 and TRBJ2-1; 8 nucleotides agree with TRBD2. Germline V gene sequence: CDR1 GTSNPN, CDR2 SVGIG (reference sequence). The CDR3 has 14 amino acids. Unmatched junction bases numbered 6, after V lost 4 bases and J lost 4 bases. For the CDR3, the DNA is TGTGCCTGGATGGAGCGGGGGCCTTACAATGAGCAGTTCTTC. Its translation: CAWMERGPYNEQFF.

The V call is TRBV7-6, the J call TRBJ2-7; 8 bases match TRBD2. The germline V gene encodes CDR1 SGHVS and CDR2 FNYEAQ. V lost 5 bases to trimming and J lost 7 bases; unmatched junction nucleotides: 13. CDR3 length: 15 residues. The CDR3 loop is CASSDQLTGGNEQYF. CDR3 nucleotide sequence: TGTGCCAGCAGCGATCAACTAACGGGAGGGAATGAGCAGTACTTC.

The chain links TRBV28 to TRBJ2-5, with 8 bases lining up with TRBD1. This CDR3 contains 13 residues. With V trimmed by 10 bases and J by 3 bases, 7 bases remained unmatched. The germline CDR1 and CDR2 sequences are MDHEN and SYDVKM. The CDR3 coding sequence is TGTGCCACCGAACAGGGGGGTAAAGAGACCCAGTACTTC. Protein product: CATEQGGKETQYF.

The J gene is TRBJ1-6, the V gene TRBV20-1; D not resolved. Germline CDR1 reads DFQATT; CDR2 reads SNEGSKA (reference sequence). The CDR3 spans 19 residues. V lost 4 bases to trimming and J lost 0 bases, with 22 bases between them. Here the CDR3 reads CSAKAGGLEGHSYNSPLHF. DNA of the CDR3: TGCAGTGCTAAGGCTGGAGGCCTGGAGGGTCACTCCTATAATTCACCCCTCCACTTT.

This clonotype has only a few counts. The rearrangement links TRBV24-1 to TRBJ1-2; no reliable D call. V was cut by 3 bases and J by 6 bases, with 10 bases left in between. The CDR3 extends over 13 amino acids. Per the germline V gene, CDR1 is KGHDR and CDR2 is SFDVKD. The CDR3 DNA follows: TGTGCCACCAGTGATCCCCAAGGACATGGCTACACCTTC. This sequence encodes CATSDPQGHGYTF.

The table lists this clonotype with a few counts. This chain joins TRBV6-2 or TRBV6-3 and TRBJ1-2, with D possibly matching TRBD1 (5 bases). Per germline, CDR1 MNHEY and CDR2 SVGEGT. With 7 bases removed from V and 2 bases from J, the gap between germline ends came to 11 bases. The CDR3 is 13 residues long. For the CDR3, the DNA is TGTGCCAGCACCCCGGACACCAACTATGGCTACACCTTC. This translates into CASTPDTNYGYTF.

The rearrangement uses TRBV11-2 and TRBJ1-6, with D unclear. The V end was cut by 3 bases, the J end by 9 bases, with 12 bases between. Germline loops: CDR1 SGHAT, CDR2 FQNNGV. CDR3 length: 14 amino acids. CDR3 sequence (DNA): TGTGCCAGCAGCTTCAGTTCGGGGAGTTCACCCCTCCACTTT. Encoded protein: CASSFSSGSSPLHF.

The chain carries TRBV10-3 and TRBJ2-7; D is undetermined. Germline CDR1 is ENHRY and CDR2 is SYGVKD. V lost 8 bases and J 3 bases, leaving 14 bases between the germline ends. The CDR3 is 13 amino acids. The CDR3 nucleotides read TGTGCCATCGGCTTGCCTCCTGGCTACGAGCAGTACTTC. Its translation is CAIGLPPGYEQYF.

A note on this clonotype: Sequence at one end of the junction differs from germline and may be a read error. The chain carries TRBV7-7 and TRBJ2-1; D might be TRBD2 (6 bases). The V gene's germline CDR1 is SSHAT and CDR2 FNYEAQ (reference sequence). The CDR3 totals 15 residues. The CDR3 nucleotides read TGTGCTAGCAGCTTAGTTCCGGGAGTGGGCAATGAGCAGTTCTTC. It codes for CASSLVPGVGNEQFF.

The table lists this clonotype with a few counts. V and J are TRBV7-2 and TRBJ1-2; 7 nucleotides align to TRBD1. Looked up from germline, CDR1 is SGHTA and CDR2 is FQGNSA. CDR3 length: 12 amino acids. V dropped 5 bases and J dropped 8; count of bases not matched to a gene: 5. CDR3 residues: CASSTTGAGYTF. CDR3 DNA sequence: TGTGCCAGCAGCACCACAGGGGCCGGCTACACCTTC.

The chain links TRBV6-2 or TRBV6-3 to TRBJ1-5, with 8 bases lining up with TRBD1. After removal of 5 bases from V and 1 base from J, the junction contained 16 bases not matched to a gene. The CDR3 is 19 amino acids. Germline CDR1 is MNHEY and CDR2 is SVGEGT. CDR3 DNA sequence: TGTGCCAGCAGTACCGACAGGGGTAATCGCTGGGGGAGCAATCAGCCCCAGCATTTT. Protein product: CASSTDRGNRWGSNQPQHF.

This chain links TRBV6-5 with TRBJ1-1; D remains ambiguous. The CDR3 extends over 13 amino acids. CDR1 is MNHEY, CDR2 SVGAGI, per germline. V gave up 2 bases and J gave up 4 bases, with 8 bases separating them. The CDR3 loop is CASSYDRGTEAFF. The CDR3 nucleotides read TGTGCCAGCAGTTACGACCGGGGCACTGAAGCTTTCTTT.

This rearrangement joins TRBV6-1 to TRBJ1-2; tentatively, D is TRBD1 (5 bases). The CDR3 covers 15 residues. CDR1 and CDR2 from the germline V gene are MNHNS and SASEGT. V gave up 6 bases and J gave up 6 bases, with 20 bases separating them. The CDR3 reads CASRVAFWGNNGYTF. DNA for the CDR3: TGTGCCAGCAGAGTTGCATTTTGGGGGAATAATGGCTACACCTTC.

The V call is TRBV6-1, the J call TRBJ1-2, with no clear D. V lost 4 bases and J lost 5, with 11 bases in between. The length of the CDR3 is 13 residues. Germline V gene lookup returns CDR1 MNHNS and CDR2 SASEGT. The CDR3 coding sequence is TGTGCCAGCAGTGCTCAAGGATCATATGGCTACACCTTC. Translating gives CASSAQGSYGYTF.

The rearrangement joins TRBV19 to TRBJ2-1; 10 nucleotides agree with TRBD2. Germline V gene lookup returns CDR1 LNHDA and CDR2 SQIVND (reference sequence). The trim removed 3 bases at V and 7 bases at J, leaving 6 bases unmatched. CDR3 length: 15 residues. CDR3 in amino acids: CASSIFSGRGNEQFF. The CDR3 nucleotides are TGTGCCAGTAGTATTTTCAGCGGGAGGGGTAATGAGCAGTTCTTC.

CDR3: CAWSAGQGFFQPQHF. DNA of the CDR3: TGTGCCTGGAGTGCGGGACAGGGGTTCTTTCAGCCCCAGCATTTT. The chain carries TRBV30 and TRBJ1-5, with 10 nucleotides matching TRBD1. Germline CDR1 GTSNPN, CDR2 SVGIG (reference sequence). V lost 1 base, J lost 6 bases, and 6 bases stayed unmatched. The CDR3 sequence is 15 residues long.

The J gene is TRBJ1-3, the V gene TRBV28; weak D call: TRBD1 (5 bases). Trimming shortened V by 10 bases and J by 16 bases, and 17 bases separated the two germline ends. Germline V CDR1 and CDR2: MDHEN, SYDVKM. This CDR3 spans 10 amino acids. CDR3 nucleotides: TGTGCCACCTCGTCCGGGACTTCTTATTTT. This codes for CATSSGTSYF. Combining the CDR3 with reference TRBV28 and TRBJ1-3 gives the whole variable domain DVKVTQSSRYLVKRTGEKVFLECVQDMDHENMFWYRQDPGLGLRLIYFSYDVKMKEKGDIPEGYSVSREKKERFSLILESASTNQTSMYLCATSSGTSYFGEGSWLTVV.

The rearrangement uses TRBV27 and TRBJ1-1, with TRBD1 as a possible D gene (6 bases). The CDR3 has 12 amino acids. Germline CDR1 reads MNHEY; CDR2 reads SMNVEV (reference sequence). The ends were cut back, 7 bases at V and 6 bases at J, with 12 bases in the middle. The chain's CDR3 is CASKGVSAEAFF. CDR3 in DNA: TGTGCCAGCAAGGGGGTGTCGGCTGAAGCTTTCTTT.